This T cell receptor beta chain appears in the sequencing data of a study of blood T cell repertoires in COVID-19. Across the study: Samples came from the United States, Italy and Spain, spanning acute and convalescent COVID-19. Sources were T cells, B-cell-depleted T cells, or PBMCs; the material itself was cDNA or gDNA.

As originally analysed: Estimates of nucleated cell counts were drawn from the amplification of reference gene primers. Clones were read by immunoSEQ multiplex PCR, and TCRdb kept only the in-frame ones, dropping some. V and J calls and clone size are those listed in that table; D and trimming were worked out from the DNA. The sample carries approximately 150,000 clones, approximately 81% recorded once. The V gene's germline CDR1 is LGHNA and CDR2 YSLEER. The V and J ends lost 1 base and 1 base, in that order; junction bases with no gene match: 7. The CDR3 loop spans 16 amino acids. This receptor was taken from a human donor in a cohort sampled during active COVID-19. The sample comprised peripheral blood. This chain links TRBV4-3 with TRBJ2-7, with 7 positions matching TRBD2. The CDR3 loop is CASSQVSGTESYEQYF. The CDR3 coding sequence is TGCGCCAGCAGCCAAGTCAGCGGGACGGAATCCTACGAGCAGTACTTC.